This T cell receptor (beta chain) was documented in a study of PD-1 blockade in classical Hodgkin lymphoma. Study-level results: Baseline diversity in complete responders resembled that of newly diagnosed patients. Patients starting nivolumab under 1 year after ASCT were excluded.

Trimming left V 4 bases short and J 1 base short, with 8 bases between. Germline lookup yields CDR1 SGDLS and CDR2 YYNGEE. This CDR3 has 13 amino acids. Time point given: cycle 4 day 1 (C4D1), after less than 7 weeks of nivolumab. Each of the patients experienced relapse following autologous stem cell transplantation, and their brentuximab vedotin exposure differed. Magnetic negative selection was used to purify CD4+ T cells from PBMCs that had been thawed. On this clone itself: Its antigen is not identified.

TCRdb keeps only in-frame clones here, not all; method: immunoSEQ multiplex PCR. The data show some 23,000 clones, roughly 80% seen once. This receptor was obtained from a human donor with classical Hodgkin lymphoma. The chain uses TRBV9 and TRBJ1-1; D is unresolved. The sample consisted of CD4+ T cells from blood, taken before the fourth cycle of nivolumab. CDR3 protein: CASSPPQNTEAFF. CDR3 bases: TGTGCCAGCAGCCCCCCCCAGAACACTGAAGCTTTCTTT.